In its sample, the clone carrying this T cell receptor beta chain was seen once. Antigen specificity is unknown. Deep-level assay runs were performed. Sequencing was performed with immunoSEQ multiplex PCR; in TCRdb, only in-frame clones are kept and a portion is missing. Seen here are roughly 1 million clones, 75% to 85% observed once, and the top ten hold 0.5% to 0.6%. The data belong to a study of shared clonotypes between healthy human individuals. Study-level points and caveats: Sample collection involved blood only; tissue repertoires are likely different. A generally larger estimated richness was seen in naive subsets than in memory subsets.

This CDR3 contains 16 residues. The V and J ends lost 1 base and 1 base respectively, with 10 bases between them. Germline lookup yields CDR1 SNHLY and CDR2 FYNNEI. The sample was memory CD4+ T cells from PBMCs. Subset specified: CD45RA-negative fraction. The genes are TRBV2 and TRBJ2-2; D is unresolved. The sequence was collected from a young man in good health. Some clones in this sample may be carry-over from other donors' samples. The CDR3 sequence: CASSEEGNLNTGELFF. CDR3 sequence (DNA): TGTGCCAGCAGTGAAGAGGGAAACCTGAACACCGGGGAGCTGTTTTTT.